Listed below are T cell receptor beta chains from one sample, sequenced in a study of blood T cell repertoires in COVID-19. Only in-frame clones appear in the TCRdb table, and some are missing; sequencing was by immunoSEQ multiplex PCR. The repertoire holds tens of thousands of clones, more than 75% seen once, with roughly 1.2% in the top ten. The sequenced sample consisted of peripheral blood. The receptors were gathered from a woman aged 80 or over with acute or convalescent COVID-19. CDR3s include the opening cysteine and the closing phenylalanine or tryptophan. D genes are given only for firm matches. The size entry is marked missing in some rows and otherwise reads once, few, many or a size class.

j_gene	v_gene	d_gene	abundance	CDR3aa	CDR3nt
TRBJ1-2	TRBV28	.	.	CASENTGRAYGYTF	TGTGCCAGCGAGAACACAGGGCGCGCCTATGGCTACACCTTC
TRBJ1-2	TRBV27	TRBD1	.	CASSLRTGSSYTF	TGTGCCAGCAGTTTAAGGACAGGTAGTAGCTACACCTTC
TRBJ2-5	TRBV5-1	TRBD2	.	CASSYGGAKETQYF	TGCGCCAGCAGCTACGGGGGGGCCAAGGAGACCCAGTACTTC
TRBJ1-5	TRBV11-2	TRBD1	.	CASSTMTGSNQPQHF	TGTGCCAGCAGCACCATGACAGGGAGCAATCAGCCCCAGCATTTT
TRBJ1-1	TRBV5-1	.	.	CASSSESMNTEAFF	TGCGCCAGCAGCTCCGAGTCTATGAACACTGAAGCTTTCTTT
TRBJ2-1	TRBV5-4	TRBD1	.	CASSPGQGNEQFF	TGTGCCAGCAGCCCGGGACAGGGGAATGAGCAGTTCTTC
TRBJ2-5	TRBV3-1/TRBV3-2	TRBD1	.	CASSQDGTGLETQYF	TGTGCCAGCAGCCAAGACGGGACAGGGCTAGAGACCCAGTACTTC
TRBJ2-5	TRBV19	TRBD2	.	CASSRLAGFRETQYF	TGTGCCAGTAGCCGACTAGCGGGGTTCCGGGAGACCCAGTACTTC
TRBJ1-2	TRBV5-8	.	.	CASSAPGERSYTF	TGTGCCAGCAGCGCCCCAGGGGAGCGGAGCTACACCTTC
TRBJ2-1	TRBV28	.	once	CASTSISRVYEQFF	TGTGCCAGCACCTCGATTTCGCGGGTCTATGAGCAGTTCTTC
TRBJ2-7	TRBV6-5	.	.	CASTKNGAYEQYF	TGTGCCAGCACCAAAAACGGGGCCTACGAGCAGTACTTC
TRBJ2-7	TRBV10-3	TRBD2	.	CAMGLAGAPYEQYF	TGTGCCATGGGACTAGCGGGAGCCCCCTACGAGCAGTACTTC
TRBJ1-1	TRBV27	TRBD1	.	CASSLSDRVGSEAFF	TGTGCCAGCAGCCTATCCGACAGGGTGGGATCTGAAGCTTTCTTT
TRBJ1-2	TRBV6-1	.	.	CASSESAGINYGYTF	TGTGCCAGCAGTGAATCGGCAGGGATAAACTATGGCTACACCTTC
TRBJ2-6	TRBV6-1	TRBD2	.	CASSEGGSGANVLTF	TGTGCCAGCAGTGAGGGGGGGTCTGGGGCCAACGTCCTGACTTTC
TRBJ1-3	TRBV10-3	.	.	CAIPQGNTIYF	TGTGCCATACCTCAGGGAAACACCATATATTTT
TRBJ1-2	TRBV25-1	TRBD1	.	CASSEYKGAGEIAGYTF	TGTGCCAGCAGTGAATATAAGGGGGCCGGGGAGATAGCTGGCTACACCTTC
TRBJ2-7	TRBV6-5	TRBD2	.	CASSYGRGSPYEQYF	TGTGCCAGCAGTTACGGGCGGGGGTCGCCCTACGAGCAGTACTTC
TRBJ2-3	TRBV14	.	.	CASSQGWGLDTQYF	TGTGCCAGCAGCCAAGGGTGGGGACTCGATACGCAGTATTTT
TRBJ1-1	TRBV6-5	.	.	CASSEAWVNTEAFF	TGTGCCAGCAGCGAGGCCTGGGTGAACACTGAAGCTTTCTTT
TRBJ1-4	TRBV12-3/TRBV12-4	.	.	CASSSSNEKLFF	TGTGCCAGCAGTTCCTCTAATGAAAAACTGTTTTTT
TRBJ2-1	TRBV5-6	.	medium-sized	CASSLELYNEQFF	TGTGCCAGCAGCTTGGAACTTTACAATGAGCAGTTCTTC
TRBJ2-2	TRBV5-4	TRBD1	.	CASSPSGTGGRSGELFF	TGTGCCAGCAGCCCTTCCGGGACAGGGGGCAGATCCGGGGAGCTGTTTTTT
TRBJ2-2	TRBV4-2	.	.	CASSQGGGGDSGELFF	TGTGCCAGCAGCCAAGGAGGAGGGGGCGACTCCGGGGAGCTGTTTTTT
TRBJ1-2	TRBV6-5	.	.	CASSPDTNRGYTF	TGTGCCAGCAGTCCTGACACTAACAGGGGCTACACCTTC
TRBJ1-2	TRBV12-5	.	.	CASGKGGTDGYTF	TGTGCTAGTGGCAAGGGGGGGACGGATGGCTACACCTTC
TRBJ1-1	TRBV6-5	.	.	CASSFAIVHTEAFF	TGTGCCAGCAGTTTCGCGATCGTTCACACTGAAGCTTTCTTT
TRBJ2-1	TRBV7-6	TRBD2	.	CASSLAVAGGRGNEQFF	TGTGCCAGCAGCTTAGCGGTTGCGGGGGGCCGGGGCAATGAGCAGTTCTTC
TRBJ1-4	TRBV5-1	TRBD1	.	CASSLEGAFSEKLFF	TGCGCCAGCAGCCTAGAGGGGGCGTTTTCTGAAAAACTGTTTTTT
TRBJ2-2	TRBV11-2	TRBD2	.	CASSPPRGGPTGELFF	TGTGCCAGCAGCCCCCCGCGGGGGGGCCCCACCGGGGAGCTGTTTTTT
TRBJ1-2	TRBV5-6	.	.	CASSGLQGDYGYTF	TGTGCCAGCAGCGGCCTACAGGGCGACTATGGCTACACCTTC
TRBJ2-7	TRBV11-1	.	.	CASSPLQGGEQYF	TGTGCCAGCAGCCCCCTTCAGGGTGGCGAGCAGTACTTC
TRBJ1-5	TRBV28	.	.	CASTGGGLRSNQPQHF	TGTGCCAGCACTGGGGGAGGGCTCCGGAGCAATCAGCCCCAGCATTTT
TRBJ2-7	TRBV5-6	.	.	CASSSAGKAYEQYF	TGTGCCAGCAGCTCCGCCGGGAAAGCCTACGAGCAGTACTTC
TRBJ2-7	TRBV27	.	.	CASSTVPYEQYF	TGTGCCAGCAGTACAGTACCATACGAGCAGTACTTC
TRBJ2-1	TRBV19	TRBD1	.	CASSLSGQGTTEQFF	TGTGCCAGTAGCCTGAGCGGACAGGGGACTACTGAGCAGTTCTTC
TRBJ1-5	TRBV28	TRBD1	.	CASSFPTGEYQPQHF	TGTGCCAGCAGTTTCCCTACAGGGGAGTATCAGCCCCAGCATTTT
TRBJ2-1	TRBV6-1	TRBD1	.	CASSESWDREQFF	TGTGCCAGCAGTGAATCTTGGGACAGGGAGCAGTTCTTC